Listed here are 15 T cell receptor beta chains from one sample, sequenced in a study of blood T cell repertoires in COVID-19. Only in-frame clones appear in the TCRdb table, and some are missing; sequencing was by immunoSEQ multiplex PCR. The sample includes 150,000 to 200,000 clones, 70% to 90% of them seen just once. The sample comprised peripheral blood. These TCRs come from a human donor in a cohort sampled during active COVID-19.

This chain joins TRBV3-1 (or the pseudogene TRBV3-2) and TRBJ2-5, with 8 bases that match TRBD1. The CDR3 runs 16 residues. Germline lookup yields CDR1 LGHDT and CDR2 YNNKEL (reference sequence). The junction had 11 bases not matched to a gene; V was cut back by 3 bases and J by 5 bases. The CDR3 region is CASSQTGQGHLETQYF. In nucleotides, the CDR3 is TGTGCCAGCAGCCAGACCGGACAGGGCCATTTGGAGACCCAGTACTTC.

J is TRBJ2-6 and V is TRBV4-1; D remains unclear. Per the germline V gene, CDR1 is MGHRA and CDR2 is YSYEKL. The CDR3 extends over 18 amino acids. V gave up 0 bases and J gave up 0 bases, with 12 bases separating them. The CDR3 bases are TGCGCCAGCAGCCAAGATGGCGGCAGCCCCTCTGGGGCCAACGTCCTGACTTTC. Residues: CASSQDGGSPSGANVLTF.

The CDR3 DNA follows: TGCAGCGCGACGCCGACAGGGGCCTACGAGCAGTACTTC. Encoded protein: CSATPTGAYEQYF. The chain has TRBV29-1 and TRBJ2-7, with 8 bases lining up with TRBD1. The germline V gene has CDR1 SQVTM and CDR2 ANQGSEA. V lost 7 bases and J lost 2; bases outside the gene matches: 7. This CDR3 is 13 amino acids long.

The gene calls are TRBV19 and TRBJ1-3, with a tentative D call TRBD1 (5 bases). The CDR3 length is 15 residues. Germline V gene sequence: CDR1 LNHDA, CDR2 SQIVND (reference sequence). Deletions cut 3 bases from V and 4 bases from J, with 13 bases between. The CDR3 DNA follows: TGTGCCAGTAGTATCGGGGGGATTACGGGAAACACCATATATTTT. Protein: CASSIGGITGNTIYF. Full variable domain (rest looked up from reference TRBV19 and TRBJ1-3): DGGITQSPKYLFRKEGQNVTLSCEQNLNHDAMYWYRQDPGQGLRLIYYSQIVNDFQKGDIAEGYSVSREKKESFPLTVTSAQKNPTAFYLCASSIGGITGNTIYFGEGSWLTVV.

This chain connects TRBV6-5 to TRBJ2-7; 7 bases fit TRBD1. The V and J ends lost 2 bases and 3 bases, in that order; junction bases with no gene match: 7. The CDR3 contains 15 residues. Per germline, CDR1 MNHEY and CDR2 SVGAGI. The CDR3 coding sequence is TGTGCCAGCAGTTACAGTTCGGACAGGCTCTACGAGCAGTACTTC. It encodes CASSYSSDRLYEQYF.

CDR3: CASSFSGGPYNEQFF. As DNA, the CDR3 is TGTGCCAGCAGCTTTAGCGGGGGCCCCTACAATGAGCAGTTCTTC. This chain joins TRBV7-8 and TRBJ2-1, with 9 bases fitting TRBD2. The junction had 2 bases not matched to a gene; V was cut back by 3 bases and J by 2 bases. The CDR3 is made up of 15 amino acids. Germline CDR1 is SGHVS and CDR2 is FQNEAQ.

The gene calls are TRBV27 and TRBJ1-6, with D tentatively TRBD1 (5 bases). V was cut by 1 base and J by 5 bases, with 9 bases left in between. This CDR3 contains 15 residues. The V gene's germline CDR1 is MNHEY and CDR2 SMNVEV (reference sequence). The CDR3 loop reads CASSLWVGDNSPLHF. CDR3 coding DNA: TGTGCCAGCAGTTTATGGGTAGGGGATAATTCACCCCTCCACTTT.

The rearrangement links TRBV21-1 to TRBJ2-1; the table gives TRBD2 as D, unverified against the DNA. TRBV21-1 is tagged as a pseudogene. The CDR3 contains 12 residues. The CDR3 here is CASRLEMNEQFF. Here the CDR3 DNA reads TGTGCCAGCAGGTTGGAGATGAATGAGCAGTTCTTC.

The gene calls are TRBV6-1 and TRBJ1-2; tentatively, D is TRBD1 (6 bases). CDR1 MNHNS and CDR2 SASEGT come from the germline V gene. With 2 bases removed from V and 13 bases from J, the gap between germline ends came to 14 bases. The CDR3 contains 12 residues. CDR3 DNA: TGTGCCAGCAGTGAACCACAGGGTGTAGGCACCTTC. Translated: CASSEPQGVGTF.

The chain uses TRBV6-5 and TRBJ2-7; 7 positions agree with TRBD2. Germline V gene sequence: CDR1 MNHEY, CDR2 SVGAGI. CDR3 length: 15 residues. J gave up 0 bases and V 0 bases, and 2 bases lay outside the gene matches. Written as DNA, the CDR3 is TGTGCCAGCAGTTACTCGGGGGGGAGCTCCTACGAGCAGTACTTC. Translated: CASSYSGGSSYEQYF.

The chain links TRBV4-1 to TRBJ2-7; D is uncertain. The CDR3 is 15 amino acids. Trimming pared 2 bases from V and 2 bases from J, leaving 13 bases between. Germline lookup yields CDR1 MGHRA and CDR2 YSYEKL. The DNA of the CDR3 is TGCGCCAGCAGCCAATACAACAGTCCCCCCTACGAGCAGTACTTC. As protein: CASSQYNSPPYEQYF.

V is TRBV28 and J is TRBJ2-7; D uncertain. Trimming removed 9 bases at V and 3 bases at J, with 9 bases between. CDR1 and CDR2 (germline): MDHEN, SYDVKM. The CDR3 contains 11 residues. CDR3 bases: TGTGCCAGTAGCCCCGGCTACGAGCAGTACTTC. This translates into CASSPGYEQYF.

The rearrangement joins TRBV5-6 to TRBJ2-6, with D possibly being TRBD1 (6 bases). Germline values: CDR1 SGHDT, CDR2 YYEEEE. V was cut by 3 bases and J by 2 bases, with 6 bases left in between. This CDR3 region has 14 residues. Here the CDR3 reads CASSYRAGANVLTF. The DNA of the CDR3 is TGTGCCAGCAGCTACAGGGCTGGGGCCAACGTCCTGACTTTC.

The chain is built from TRBV20-1 and TRBJ2-3; unclear D gene. Germline V gives CDR1 DFQATT, CDR2 SNEGSKA (reference sequence). The CDR3 has 13 amino acids. Trimming stripped 6 bases from V and 6 bases from J, with 16 bases between. CDR3 nucleotide sequence: TGCAGTGCCAGTCGGTCGCGCTCCGATACGCAGTATTTT. This gives the protein CSASRSRSDTQYF.

The CDR3 nucleotides are TGCGCCAGCAGCTTCGGGGGAACTGAAGCTTTCTTT. Amino acid sequence: CASSFGGTEAFF. V and J are TRBV5-1 and TRBJ1-1; D perhaps matches TRBD1 (5 bases). CDR3 size: 12 residues. Deletions cut 2 bases from V and 5 bases from J, with 7 bases between. Germline CDR1 and CDR2: SGHRS and YFSETQ.